This entry lists 13 T cell receptor beta chains sequenced from one sample in a study of T cell repertoires in cytomegalovirus infection. In TCRdb, the reads were re-called with MiXCR into one record per CDR3 protein. Seen here are about 450,000 distinct CDR3 sequences, roughly 31% observed once, and the top ten hold around 15%. Sequencing input: PBMCs. These receptors were obtained from a human donor in good health (CMV status not recorded). Some clones in this sample may be carry-over from other donors' samples.

In DNA, the CDR3 is TGTGCCACCAGCAGAGATCGACAGTTATACACTGAAGCTTTCTTT. Translated: CATSRDRQLYTEAFF. The V gene is TRBV15, the J gene TRBJ1-1; D perhaps matches TRBD1 (5 bases). V lost 0 bases to trimming and J lost 3 bases, with 11 bases between them. Germline assignment: CDR1 LNHNV and CDR2 YYDKDF (reference sequence). The CDR3 has 15 amino acids.

This chain links TRBV28 with TRBJ1-5, with D tentatively TRBD1 (5 bases). Deletions cut 6 bases from V and 14 bases from J, with 17 bases between. The germline V gene encodes CDR1 MDHEN and CDR2 SYDVKM. The CDR3 length is 12 residues. The CDR3 sequence: CASSTGHRPKHF. The DNA of the CDR3 is TGTGCCAGCAGCACCGGACACCGTCCCAAGCATTTT. The whole variable domain, remainder taken from reference TRBV28 and TRBJ1-5, is DVKVTQSSRYLVKRTGEKVFLECVQDMDHENMFWYRQDPGLGLRLIYFSYDVKMKEKGDIPEGYSVSREKKERFSLILESASTNQTSMYLCASSTGHRPKHFGDGTRLSIL.

The gene calls are TRBV29-1 and TRBJ1-1; the match to TRBD1 covers 9 bases. Germline CDR1 SQVTM, CDR2 ANQGSEA. The CDR3 contains 15 residues. Unmatched junction bases numbered 10, after V lost 8 bases and J lost 0 bases. CDR3 DNA sequence: TGCAGCCCTGGGACAGGGATCGACATGAACACTGAAGCTTTCTTT. Residues: CSPGTGIDMNTEAFF.

The chain recombines TRBV20-1 with TRBJ1-2, with D perhaps matching TRBD1 (6 bases). The CDR3 has 16 amino acids. Germline V gene lookup returns CDR1 DFQATT and CDR2 SNEGSKA (reference sequence). V was clipped by 1 base and J by 2 bases, with 17 bases between them. The CDR3 sequence is CSARAAQGDFNYGYTF. Written as DNA, the CDR3 is TGCAGTGCTAGAGCTGCACAGGGAGACTTCAACTATGGCTACACCTTC.

CDR3 sequence: CASSTPGNQETQYF. Here the CDR3 DNA reads TGTGCCAGCAGCACCCCAGGGAACCAAGAGACCCAGTACTTC. The V and J genes are TRBV5-4 and TRBJ2-5; D perhaps matches TRBD1 (5 bases). CDR3 length: 14 amino acids. Germline V gives CDR1 SGHNT, CDR2 YYREEE (reference sequence). V was pared by 4 bases and J by 0 bases, with 10 bases between. The whole variable domain, remainder taken from reference TRBV5-4 and TRBJ2-5, is ETGVTQSPTHLIKTRGQQVTLRCSSQSGHNTVSWYQQALGQGPQFIFQYYREEENGRGNFPPRFSGLQFPNYSSELNVNALELDDSALYLCASSTPGNQETQYFGPGTRLLVL.

Ten or more counts support this clonotype. This sequence joins TRBV11-2 and TRBJ1-2; 9 nucleotides align to TRBD1. The V segment lost 0 bases and the J segment 5 bases; nucleotides outside the gene matches: 7. The CDR3 is 16 amino acids. Germline lookup yields CDR1 SGHAT and CDR2 FQNNGV. CDR3: CASSLDATGGGYGYTF. CDR3 nucleotide sequence: TGTGCCAGCAGCTTAGACGCGACAGGGGGAGGATATGGCTACACCTTC. Drawing the rest from reference TRBV11-2 and TRBJ1-2, the complete variable domain is EAGVAQSPRYKIIEKRQSVAFWCNPISGHATLYWYQQILGQGPKLLIQFQNNGVVDDSQLPKDRFSAERLKGVDSTLKIQPAKLEDSAVYLCASSLDATGGGYGYTFGSGTRLTVV.

This clonotype was seen a handful of times. The V and J genes are TRBV12-3 or TRBV12-4 and TRBJ1-5; maybe TRBD1 (5 bases). The CDR3 is 16 residues long. V lost 5 bases and J lost 0, with 14 bases in between. The CDR3 here is CASSPPGVDSNQPQHF. DNA for the CDR3: TGTGCCAGCAGTCCCCCGGGGGTTGATAGCAATCAGCCCCAGCATTTT.

A word on this clonotype: A junction boundary mismatches the germline segment, possibly from a read error. The chain employs TRBV4-1 and TRBJ1-3; D remains ambiguous. This CDR3 region has 16 residues. CDR1 and CDR2 from the germline V gene are MGHRA and YSYEKL. CDR3: CASSQDPGLSGNTKYF. CDR3 nucleotides: TGCGCCAGCAGCCAAGATCCAGGTCTCTCTGGAAACACCAAATATTTT.

The rearrangement uses TRBV12-3 or TRBV12-4 and TRBJ1-2; possible D gene TRBD1, 6 bases. The V end lost 6 bases, the J end lost 7 bases, and 12 bases lay between the germline ends. The CDR3 runs to 12 residues. The CDR3 sequence is CASRGGGTGYTF. In DNA, the CDR3 is TGTGCCAGCAGAGGAGGGGGAACTGGCTACACCTTC.

This clonotype was seen at least ten times. The chain joins TRBV7-2 to TRBJ1-4, with unresolved D. Germline values: CDR1 SGHTA, CDR2 FQGNSA. Between the trimmed V and J ends, which lost 5 bases and 7 bases, there was a span of 17 bases. The length of the CDR3 is 15 residues. The DNA for the CDR3 is TGTGCCAGCAGCACGAGGTCAACCTGGGGTGAAAAACTGTTTTTT. Encoded protein: CASSTRSTWGEKLFF.

The J gene is TRBJ1-1, the V gene TRBV11-2, with D uncertain. CDR3 length: 14 residues. Trimming removed 0 bases at V and 4 bases at J, with 9 bases between. In germline, CDR1 is SGHAT, CDR2 FQNNGV. CDR3 coding DNA: TGTGCCAGCAGCTTAGAGGTCCCTGGCACTGAAGCTTTCTTT. Amino acid sequence: CASSLEVPGTEAFF.

The J gene is TRBJ1-1, the V gene TRBV2; D gene uncertain. The CDR3 runs 14 residues. Trimming removed 3 bases from V and 5 bases from J, with 13 bases in between. Germline-derived CDR1 and CDR2 are SNHLY and FYNNEI. CDR3 DNA sequence: TGTGCCAGCAGTGATCCGATTGGGAGAACTGAAGCTTTCTTT. Translating gives CASSDPIGRTEAFF. The whole variable domain, remainder taken from reference TRBV2 and TRBJ1-1, is EPEVTQTPSHQVTQMGQEVILRCVPISNHLYFYWYRQILGQKVEFLVSFYNNEISEKSEIFDDQFSVERPDGSNFTLKIRSTKLEDSAMYFCASSDPIGRTEAFFGQGTRLTVV.

At least ten counts were recorded for this clonotype. The chain employs TRBV4-1 and TRBJ2-3, with D tentatively TRBD1 (5 bases). The CDR3 is made up of 15 amino acids. Germline V lookup: CDR1 MGHRA, CDR2 YSYEKL. The germline V and J ends were trimmed by 4 bases and 0 bases, with 11 bases remaining between them. The CDR3 DNA reads as TGCGCCAGCAGCCGCAGGACAACTAGCACAGATACGCAGTATTTT. Its protein is CASSRRTTSTDTQYF.